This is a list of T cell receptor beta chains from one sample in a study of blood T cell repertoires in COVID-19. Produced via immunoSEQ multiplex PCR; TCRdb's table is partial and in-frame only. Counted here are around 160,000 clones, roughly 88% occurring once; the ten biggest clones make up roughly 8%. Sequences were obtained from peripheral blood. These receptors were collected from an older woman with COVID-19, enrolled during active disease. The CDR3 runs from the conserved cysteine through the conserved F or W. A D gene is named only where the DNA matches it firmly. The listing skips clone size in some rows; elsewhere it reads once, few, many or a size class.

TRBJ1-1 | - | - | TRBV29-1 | CSVEEAFF | TGCAGCGTCGAGGAGGCTTTCTTT
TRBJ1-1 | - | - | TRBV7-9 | CASIDTLNTEAFF | TGTGCCAGCATTGACACTTTGAACACTGAAGCTTTCTTT
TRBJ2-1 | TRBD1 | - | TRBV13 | CASSSVLQGAKKFF | TGTGCCAGCAGCTCCGTACTACAGGGGGCCAAGAAGTTCTTC
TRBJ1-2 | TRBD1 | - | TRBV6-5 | CASSPGQGINYGYTF | TGTGCCAGCAGCCCGGGACAGGGGATTAACTATGGCTACACCTTC
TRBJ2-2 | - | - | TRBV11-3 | CASSSSGFAGELFF | TGTGCCAGCAGCTCATCAGGCTTTGCCGGGGAGCTGTTTTTT
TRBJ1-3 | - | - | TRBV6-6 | CASSQLAGQLSSGNTIYF | TGTGCCAGCAGTCAACTCGCCGGACAGCTGAGCTCTGGAAACACCATATATTTT
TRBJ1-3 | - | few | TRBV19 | CASSMVQNSGNTIYF | TGTGCCAGTAGTATGGTTCAGAACTCTGGAAACACCATATATTTT
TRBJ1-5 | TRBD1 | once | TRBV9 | CASSRGTGVTEPQHF | TGTGCCAGCAGCCGAGGAACAGGGGTTACGGAGCCCCAGCATTTT
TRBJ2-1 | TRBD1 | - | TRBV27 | CASSPRTGGDYNEQFF | TGTGCCAGCAGTCCAAGGACAGGGGGGGACTACAATGAGCAGTTCTTC
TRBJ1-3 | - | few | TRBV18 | CASSTASGNTIYF | TGTGCCAGCTCGACAGCCTCTGGAAACACCATATATTTT
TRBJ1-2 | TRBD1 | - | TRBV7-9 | CASSPAGQVFNYGYTF | TGTGCCAGCAGCCCCGCGGGACAGGTTTTTAACTATGGCTACACCTTC
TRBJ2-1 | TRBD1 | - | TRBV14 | CASSQGPLQGAKENEQFF | TGTGCCAGCAGCCAAGGGCCGCTACAGGGGGCGAAGGAGAATGAGCAGTTCTTC
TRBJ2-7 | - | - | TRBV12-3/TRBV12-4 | CASRTSGGEQYF | TGTGCCAGCAGGACTAGTGGTGGCGAGCAGTACTTC
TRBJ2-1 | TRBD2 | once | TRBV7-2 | CASSQAGVHNEQFF | TGTGCCAGCAGCCAAGCGGGGGTCCACAATGAGCAGTTCTTC
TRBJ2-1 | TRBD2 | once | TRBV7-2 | CASSLGPAGGSGYEQFF | TGTGCCAGCAGCTTAGGACCCGCGGGGGGATCAGGTTATGAGCAGTTCTTC
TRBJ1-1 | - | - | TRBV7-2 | CASSLQGGDTEAFF | TGTGCCAGCAGCTTACAGGGAGGTGACACTGAAGCTTTCTTT
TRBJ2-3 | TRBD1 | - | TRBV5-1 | CASSPQGQGTDTQYF | TGCGCCAGCAGCCCTCAGGGACAGGGCACAGATACGCAGTATTTT
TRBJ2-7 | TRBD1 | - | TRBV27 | CASSRTGVTYEQYF | TGTGCCAGCAGTCGGACAGGCGTAACCTACGAGCAGTACTTC
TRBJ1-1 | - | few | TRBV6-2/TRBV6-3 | CASSFNQENTEAFF | TGTGCCAGCAGTTTTAACCAGGAGAACACTGAAGCTTTCTTT
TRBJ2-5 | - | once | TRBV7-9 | CASSSQGGTETQYF | TGTGCCAGCAGTTCACAGGGTGGGACAGAGACCCAGTACTTC
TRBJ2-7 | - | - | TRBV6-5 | CASSWGEENEQYF | TGTGCCAGCAGTTGGGGGGAGGAAAACGAGCAGTACTTC
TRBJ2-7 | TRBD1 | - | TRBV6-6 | CATVLGQGTYEQYF | TGTGCCACCGTCCTTGGACAGGGTACCTACGAGCAGTACTTC
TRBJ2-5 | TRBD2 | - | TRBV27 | CATAAGAKETQYF | TGTGCCACCGCAGCGGGAGCTAAAGAGACCCAGTACTTC
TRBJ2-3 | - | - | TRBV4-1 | CASSLSGGRGGVTDTQYF | TGCGCCAGCAGCCTGAGCGGTGGGCGGGGAGGCGTCACAGATACGCAGTATTTT